This TCR beta chain came from a study of T cells in Graves' hyperthyroidism and ophthalmopathy. The CDR3 is 16 amino acids. The germline V gene encodes CDR1 DFQATT and CDR2 SNEGSKA (reference sequence). The V and J ends lost 0 bases and 0 bases respectively, with 11 bases between them. This clonotype occurred a few times. Amplified TCR beta CDR3 regions came from RNA transcripts. During a first-round RT-PCR of the TCR CDR3, the HTBI primer set was used. TCRdb analysed the multiplex PCR reads with MiXCR anew, one entry per CDR3 protein. The table includes roughly 740,000 distinct CDR3 sequences, about a sixth detected once. Exclusion criteria comprised uncontrolled infection, other autoimmune disease, pregnancy or lactation.

The receptor was isolated from a man between 18 and 29 years old with Graves' hyperthyroidism. The rearrangement uses TRBV20-1 and TRBJ2-2; a weak D match, TRBD2 (6 bases). What was sequenced was blood. CDR3 region: CSARDPGGTNTGELFF. The DNA of the CDR3 is TGCAGTGCTAGAGATCCTGGCGGGACGAACACCGGGGAGCTGTTTTTT.